Each of the 27 T cell receptor beta chains below was sequenced from the same sample in a study of T cells after yellow fever vaccination (dated by TCRdb to 2018 to 2020). What the treatment or condition label conveys for this sample: live attenuated yellow fever vaccine strain. The library came from 5' RACE. The instrument given in TCRdb is Illumina HiSeq 2500. TCRdb handled the public reads itself, with Q25 trimming in fastp and clone calling in MiXCR, and kept productive beta chains. Duplicate CDR3 protein sequences are folded into a single record with the most common DNA and genes. The sample contains hundreds of thousands of distinct CDR3 sequences, approximately 12% of them found a single time. The ten top clones hold roughly 13% of the sample. The sample in question was PBMCs, obtained on the day of the yellow fever booster vaccination. The receptors shown here come from a young man who received the YFV17D yellow fever vaccine.

There are a few counts of this clonotype. The chain recombines TRBV7-3 with TRBJ2-3; TRBD2 matches 10 bases. The V gene end was trimmed by 4 bases and the J gene end by 1 base; junction bases not matched to a gene: 5. The CDR3 is made up of 16 amino acids. Germline V gene data show CDR1 as SGHTA and CDR2 as FQGTGA. The CDR3 protein is CASSSRGLAGTDTQYF. The CDR3 coding sequence is TGTGCCAGCAGCTCCCGAGGACTAGCGGGCACAGATACGCAGTATTTT.

This clonotype has a handful of counts. This chain links TRBV4-2 with TRBJ1-2; 7 nucleotides match TRBD1. Looked up from germline, CDR1 is LGHNA and CDR2 is YNFKEQ. The V and J ends lost 1 base and 3 bases, in that order; junction bases with no gene match: 11. The CDR3 sequence is 17 residues long. The CDR3 loop is CASSQGAWTGRDYGYTF. The CDR3 nucleotides are TGTGCCAGCAGCCAAGGGGCTTGGACAGGCCGGGACTATGGCTACACCTTC.

In this sample, this clonotype turned up many times. V usage is TRBV7-8 and J usage is TRBJ2-1, with D perhaps TRBD1 (7 bases). CDR1 is SGHVS and CDR2 is FQNEAQ in the germline V gene. V shed 2 bases and J shed 9 bases, with 11 bases lying between them. This CDR3 contains 13 residues. CDR3: CASSLSGGGEQFF. For the CDR3, the DNA is TGTGCCAGCAGCTTATCAGGGGGAGGTGAGCAGTTCTTC.

The gene calls are TRBV28 and TRBJ2-3, with no clear D. The CDR3 length is 12 residues. CDR1 is MDHEN and CDR2 is SYDVKM in the germline V gene. Trimming cost V 4 bases and J 6 bases, with 8 bases left between them. DNA for the CDR3: TGTGCCAGCAGTTACCTGGAGGATACGCAGTATTTT. It encodes CASSYLEDTQYF.

The chain joins TRBV4-3 to TRBJ2-2; D possibly uses TRBD1 or TRBD2 (5 bases each). This CDR3 contains 14 residues. The ends were cut back, 1 base at V and 5 bases at J, with 8 bases in the middle. Germline CDR1 and CDR2: LGHNA and YSLEER. This CDR3 is CASSQVGGTGELFF. CDR3 in DNA: TGCGCCAGCAGCCAAGTTGGGGGTACCGGGGAGCTGTTTTTT.

V is TRBV20-1 and J is TRBJ2-5; D gene ambiguous. This CDR3 comprises 14 residues. The germline V gene has CDR1 DFQATT and CDR2 SNEGSKA (reference sequence). The V end lost 7 bases, the J end lost 5 bases, and 20 bases lay between the germline ends. The CDR3 DNA follows: TGCAGTGTCCCCCCGGGTGGCGTCCACGAGACCCAGTACTTC. It translates to CSVPPGGVHETQYF.

V gene TRBV30 combines with J gene TRBJ2-1; 10 nucleotides line up with TRBD2. Germline V gene data show CDR1 as GTSNPN and CDR2 as SVGIG (reference sequence). Trimming removed 4 bases from V and 7 bases from J; junction bases left unmatched: 7. There are 14 residues in the CDR3. The chain's CDR3 is CAWMRLAGVNEQFF. The CDR3 nucleotides are TGTGCCTGGATGAGGCTAGCGGGAGTAAATGAGCAGTTCTTC.

V and J are TRBV10-3 and TRBJ2-7, with D possibly TRBD1 on 5 matching bases. Germline CDR1 is ENHRY and CDR2 is SYGVKD. This CDR3 spans 14 amino acids. Trimming removed 6 bases from V and 8 bases from J, with 20 bases in between. The CDR3 is CAISPDKGSRKQYF. The CDR3 nucleotides are TGTGCCATCAGCCCAGACAAGGGGTCCCGGAAGCAGTACTTC.

Of note for this clonotype: One junction end does not reproduce the germline sequence, and a read error may be involved. V gene TRBV12-3 or TRBV12-4 combines with J gene TRBJ2-1; D perhaps matches TRBD1 (6 bases). The CDR3 covers 12 residues. Here the CDR3 reads CTSSYRVDEQFF. DNA of the CDR3: TGTACCAGCAGTTACAGGGTCGATGAGCAGTTCTTC.

As DNA, the CDR3 is TGTGCCAGCAGTATCGGGACTAGCGGGTGGGATACGCAGTATTTT. It is translated as CASSIGTSGWDTQYF. This chain links TRBV3-1 with TRBJ2-3, with TRBD2 identical over 12 bases. V lost 6 bases to trimming and J lost 6 bases; unmatched junction nucleotides: 7. CDR3 length: 15 amino acids. CDR1 is LGHDT and CDR2 is YNNKEL in the germline V gene (reference sequence).

The CDR3 bases are TGTGCCAGCAGCGACACACAGGGAAACACTGAAGCTTTCTTT. Its protein is CASSDTQGNTEAFF. The chain is built from TRBV11-2 and TRBJ1-1, with D tentatively TRBD1 (6 bases). CDR1 SGHAT and CDR2 FQNNGV come from the germline V gene. V lost 5 bases and J lost 2, with 12 bases in between. The CDR3 totals 14 residues.

This clonotype was detected a few times. The chain has TRBV6-5 and TRBJ2-2; D remains ambiguous. The CDR3 length is 14 residues. V was cut by 2 bases and J by 4 bases, with 8 bases left in between. Germline V gene lookup returns CDR1 MNHEY and CDR2 SVGAGI. For the CDR3, the DNA is TGTGCCAGCAGTTACGGTCGGAGCACCGGGGAGCTGTTTTTT. Translated, it gives CASSYGRSTGELFF.

This chain connects TRBV6-5 to TRBJ2-1; possibly TRBD2 for D (5 bases). Between the trimmed V and J ends, which lost 1 base and 3 bases, there was a span of 10 bases. This CDR3 region has 15 residues. CDR1 is MNHEY and CDR2 is SVGAGI in the germline V gene. The CDR3 sequence: CASSYYTRDYNEQFF. As DNA, the CDR3 is TGTGCCAGCAGTTACTACACTAGGGACTACAATGAGCAGTTCTTC.

DNA for the CDR3: TGTGCCAGCAAACTCCGGGACGCTACAGATACGCAGTATTTT. This codes for CASKLRDATDTQYF. This sequence joins TRBV18 and TRBJ2-3, with D possibly being TRBD1 or TRBD2 (5 bases each). Trimming took off 8 bases at V and 3 bases at J, with 15 bases between the two ends. CDR3 length: 14 residues. In germline, CDR1 is KGHSH, CDR2 LQKENI.

This clonotype came up a few times. This chain links TRBV7-2 with TRBJ1-3; D perhaps matches TRBD1 (6 bases). V was cut by 4 bases and J by 10 bases, with 20 bases left in between. This CDR3 has 15 amino acids. Germline CDR1 and CDR2: SGHTA and FQGNSA. The CDR3 DNA follows: TGTGCCAGCAGCTATCTCGGGGGCCCTGGGAAGACCATATATTTT. Protein sequence: CASSYLGGPGKTIYF.

This clonotype was detected many times. The chain recombines TRBV20-1 with TRBJ1-1, with no clear D. The ends were cut back, 2 bases at V and 1 base at J, with 5 bases in the middle. The CDR3 is 12 amino acids. Germline CDR1 DFQATT, CDR2 SNEGSKA (reference sequence). Here the CDR3 reads CSARTGNTEAFF. CDR3 DNA: TGCAGTGCTAGAACGGGGAACACTGAAGCTTTCTTT.

The chain recombines TRBV4-1 with TRBJ1-2; the D is unclear. The CDR3 runs 13 residues. Germline V gene sequence: CDR1 MGHRA, CDR2 YSYEKL. Trimming removed 1 base at V and 8 bases at J, with 11 bases between. CDR3 DNA: TGCGCCAGCAGCCAAGCATCTCCCCTCGGCTACACCTTC. Encoded protein: CASSQASPLGYTF.

This sequence joins TRBV29-1 and TRBJ1-1; D ambiguous. The CDR3 runs to 13 residues. Germline lookup yields CDR1 SQVTM and CDR2 ANQGSEA. Deletions cut 0 bases from V and 0 bases from J, with 5 bases between. The CDR3 DNA is TGCAGCGTTGAAGAGGGGATGAACACTGAAGCTTTCTTT. It specifies CSVEEGMNTEAFF.

This sequence joins TRBV29-1 and TRBJ2-7; possibly TRBD2 for D (7 bases). V gave up 4 bases and J gave up 3 bases, with 19 bases separating them. The CDR3 runs 15 residues. Germline V CDR1 and CDR2: SQVTM, ANQGSEA. The CDR3 loop reads CSVAGGRGGSYEQYF. The CDR3 region has the DNA TGCAGCGTTGCGGGGGGCAGGGGCGGGAGCTACGAGCAGTACTTC.

This clonotype was picked up a small number of times. The chain links TRBV7-9 to TRBJ1-5; D unclear. Germline V gene lookup returns CDR1 SEHNR and CDR2 FQNEAQ (reference sequence). V lost 0 bases, J lost 10 bases, and 7 bases lay in between. This CDR3 region has 12 residues. The CDR3 is CASSLAGSPQHF. In DNA form, the CDR3 reads TGTGCCAGCAGCTTAGCGGGGAGTCCCCAGCATTTT.

This chain joins TRBV5-1 and TRBJ1-5, with 7 positions matching TRBD1. With V trimmed by 0 bases and J by 7 bases, 4 bases remained unmatched. This CDR3 comprises 14 residues. Germline assignment: CDR1 SGHRS and CDR2 YFSETQ. CDR3 sequence: CASSLAEGGQPQHF. As DNA, the CDR3 is TGCGCCAGCAGCTTGGCCGAAGGGGGCCAGCCCCAGCATTTT.

This clonotype was found a few times. This chain joins TRBV27 and TRBJ1-6; TRBD1 might be the D (5 bases). With 6 bases removed from V and 8 bases from J, the gap between germline ends came to 14 bases. The CDR3 is made up of 14 amino acids. Germline loops: CDR1 MNHEY, CDR2 SMNVEV (reference sequence). The CDR3 DNA sequence: TGTGCCAGCAGGGAACTAGGGGCTGATTCACCCCTCCACTTT. Translated: CASRELGADSPLHF.

This clonotype was detected only a few times. Being one base from a much bigger clone, this may be a read error. The chain links TRBV9 to TRBJ2-1, with D unresolved. Per the germline V gene, CDR1 is SGDLS and CDR2 is YYNGEE. Trimming removed 0 bases at V and 8 bases at J, with 3 bases between. This CDR3 contains 11 residues. The CDR3 nucleotides are TGTGCCAGCAGCGTAGCCGATGAGCAGTTCTTC. Amino acid sequence: CASSVADEQFF.

The chain recombines TRBV15 with TRBJ2-7; D could derive from TRBD1 or TRBD2 (5 bases each). The CDR3 length is 12 residues. Germline V CDR1 and CDR2: LNHNV, YYDKDF (reference sequence). Trimming cost V 5 bases and J 2 bases, with 7 bases left between them. The CDR3 is CATSEGPYEQYF. The CDR3 DNA is TGTGCCACCAGCGAGGGGCCCTACGAGCAGTACTTC.

The chain has TRBV29-1 and TRBJ2-3; TRBD2 matches 10 bases. J lost 1 base, V lost 7 bases, and 11 bases had no gene match. The CDR3 consists of 16 residues. CDR1 and CDR2 (germline): SQVTM, ANQGSEA. CDR3 region: CSAFGLAEWGTDTQYF. In DNA, the CDR3 is TGCAGCGCCTTTGGACTAGCGGAGTGGGGCACAGATACGCAGTATTTT.

The V call is TRBV7-2, the J call TRBJ2-2; D gene uncertain. The CDR3 is 14 amino acids. Trimming took 4 bases from V and 0 from J, leaving 6 bases between them. In germline, CDR1 is SGHTA, CDR2 FQGNSA. CDR3 coding DNA: TGTGCCAGCAGCTCTCAGGCGAACACCGGGGAGCTGTTTTTT. This codes for CASSSQANTGELFF.

This clonotype was seen a few times. The genes are TRBV7-8 and TRBJ2-2, with D tentatively TRBD2 (5 bases). This CDR3 has 14 amino acids. Germline CDR1 SGHVS, CDR2 FQNEAQ. Trimming took 8 bases from V and 0 from J, leaving 10 bases between them. In DNA form, the CDR3 reads TGTGCCAGCCACACTAGTACGAACACCGGGGAGCTGTTTTTT. The encoded protein is CASHTSTNTGELFF.